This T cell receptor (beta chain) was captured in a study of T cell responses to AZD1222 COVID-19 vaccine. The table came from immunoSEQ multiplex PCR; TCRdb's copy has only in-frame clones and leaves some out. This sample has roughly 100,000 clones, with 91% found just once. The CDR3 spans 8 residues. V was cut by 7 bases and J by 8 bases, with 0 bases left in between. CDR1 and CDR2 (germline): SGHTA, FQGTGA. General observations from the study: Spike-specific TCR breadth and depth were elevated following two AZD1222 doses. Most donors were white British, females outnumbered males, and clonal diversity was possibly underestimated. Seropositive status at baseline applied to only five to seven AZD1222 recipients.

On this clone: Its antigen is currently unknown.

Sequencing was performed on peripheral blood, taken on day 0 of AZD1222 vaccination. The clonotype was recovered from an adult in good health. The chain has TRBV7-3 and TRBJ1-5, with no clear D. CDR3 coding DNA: TGTGCCAGCAAGCCCCAGCATTTT. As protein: CASKPQHF.